This record concerns one TCR beta chain sequence. These data originate in a study of control samples from healthy donors and cancer patients. TCRdb's copy holds only in-frame clones and misses some; the assay was immunoSEQ multiplex PCR. The data contain under 80,000 clones, around 82% of them singletons. Germline assignment: CDR1 LNHDA and CDR2 SQIVND (reference sequence). V was cut by 5 bases and J by 1 base, with 8 bases left in between. The CDR3 consists of 13 residues. The specimen was blood. The sequence derives from a man aged 50-59 years in good health. V and J are TRBV19 and TRBJ1-1; D gene unclear. The CDR3 sequence: CASSREGNTEAFF. CDR3 DNA: TGTGCCAGTAGTCGGGAGGGGAACACTGAAGCTTTCTTT.